A selection of T cell receptor beta chains follows, all from one sample in a study of blood T cell repertoires in COVID-19. The data were produced by immunoSEQ multiplex PCR, yet TCRdb's version contains in-frame clones alone and is incomplete. Of a few hundred thousand clones listed, more than 70% are singletons. Specimen: PBMCs or T cells enriched from blood (not recorded which). These receptors were taken from a woman aged 40-49 years with acute COVID-19. Both conserved end residues are part of each CDR3. A D gene is named only where the DNA matches it firmly. Expanded clones are given a class, and other clones once, few, many or no size at all.

v_call	d_call	clone_size	j_call	cdr3_nt	cdr3_aa
TRBV14	NA	NA	TRBJ2-7	TGTGCCAGCAGCCAAGATGTCAGGGCCCACGAGCAGTACTTC	CASSQDVRAHEQYF
TRBV7-9	TRBD1	NA	TRBJ1-1	TGTGCCAGCGATGGACAGGATCACACTGAAGCTTTCTTT	CASDGQDHTEAFF
TRBV9	NA	NA	TRBJ1-1	TGTGCCAGCAGCCCAAAAATCGACAGGAACACTGAAGCTTTCTTT	CASSPKIDRNTEAFF
TRBV6-1	NA	NA	TRBJ1-5	TGTGCCAGCAGTGAACATTACGGGAGCAGGCAGCCCCAGCATTTT	CASSEHYGSRQPQHF
TRBV5-8	TRBD1	once	TRBJ1-4	TGTGCCAGCAGCTTGACAGGGGACCTTAATGAAAAACTGTTTTTT	CASSLTGDLNEKLFF
TRBV7-2	NA	NA	TRBJ2-3	TGTGCCAGCAGCTTAGCAATGCGGCCCACAGATACGCAGTATTTT	CASSLAMRPTDTQYF
TRBV30	NA	once	TRBJ2-5	TGTGCCTGGAGTGCCGGTAGCAGTGGAGAGACCCAGTACTTC	CAWSAGSSGETQYF
TRBV28	NA	NA	TRBJ1-1	TGTGCCAGCAGTTTTGCCGGGTCGGGGGGTAGGACTGAAGCTTTCTTT	CASSFAGSGGRTEAFF
TRBV27	NA	NA	TRBJ2-7	TGTGCCAGCAGTTTACAGGGCTCAGTGGGTTACGAGCAGTACTTC	CASSLQGSVGYEQYF
TRBV19	TRBD2	NA	TRBJ2-1	TGTGCCAGTAGCGAACTAGCGGGACACAATGAGCAGTTCTTC	CASSELAGHNEQFF
TRBV5-1	NA	NA	TRBJ1-2	TGCGCCAGCAGCTTGGACAGGGCGAATGGCTACACCTTC	CASSLDRANGYTF
TRBV11-3	NA	NA	TRBJ2-2	TGTGCCAGCAGCTTAGAAGGAGACGGGGAGCTGTTTTTT	CASSLEGDGELFF
TRBV25-1	NA	once	TRBJ1-6	TGTGCCAGCCGCCGGGGGTCCTGGTCACCCCTCCACTTT	CASRRGSWSPLHF
TRBV9	TRBD2	NA	TRBJ2-7	TGTGCCAGCAGCCCACTCGGAGCGGGGGATGAGCAGTACTTC	CASSPLGAGDEQYF
TRBV29-1	NA	NA	TRBJ2-5	TGCAGCGTTGATGAGGGCCCAGAGACGGGGCAAGAGACCCAGTACTTC	CSVDEGPETGQETQYF
TRBV5-1	TRBD1	NA	TRBJ2-7	TGCGCCAGCAGCTTGGCCGGGACAGGTTACGAGCAGTACTTC	CASSLAGTGYEQYF
TRBV24-1	TRBD2	once	TRBJ2-7	TGTGCCACCAGTGATTTCGGGACTAGCGGAACCTACGAGCAGTACTTC	CATSDFGTSGTYEQYF
TRBV11-2	TRBD1	once	TRBJ2-5	TGTGCCAGCAGCTTTTATCCGGGACAGGGGCAAGAGACCCAGTACTTC	CASSFYPGQGQETQYF